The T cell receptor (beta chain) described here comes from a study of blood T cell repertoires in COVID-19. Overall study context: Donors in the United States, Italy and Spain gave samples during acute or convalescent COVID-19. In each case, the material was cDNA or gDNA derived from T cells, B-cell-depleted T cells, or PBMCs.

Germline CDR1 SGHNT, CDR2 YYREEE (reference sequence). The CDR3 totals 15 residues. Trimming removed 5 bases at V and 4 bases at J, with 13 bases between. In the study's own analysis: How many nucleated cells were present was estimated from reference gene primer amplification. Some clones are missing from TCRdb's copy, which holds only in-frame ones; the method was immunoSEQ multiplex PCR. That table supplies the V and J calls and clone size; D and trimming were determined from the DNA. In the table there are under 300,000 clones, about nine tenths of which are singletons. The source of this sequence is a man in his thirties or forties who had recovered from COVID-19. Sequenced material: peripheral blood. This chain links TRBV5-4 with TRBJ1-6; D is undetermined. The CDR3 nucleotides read TGTGCCAGCAGTCCCGGGATACGTTATAATTCACCCCTCCACTTT. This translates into CASSPGIRYNSPLHF.